These 21 T cell receptor beta chains came from one sample sequenced in a study of OX40 agonist ivuxolimab in advanced cancers. Libraries were prepared by immunoSEQ multiplex PCR; TCRdb keeps only in-frame clonotypes and omits some of them. The repertoire has under 100,000 clones, less than 90% of them found once; the top ten carry 0.7% to 0.9%. The sample in question was CD4+ or CD8+ T cells sorted from blood, obtained in a trial of the OX40 agonist ivuxolimab. Every receptor here comes from an adult with an advanced solid tumor such as melanoma, head and neck, liver or kidney cancer.

CDR3 DNA: TGTGCCAGCAGTTACTCGGCGGTGATGAACACTGAAGCTTTCTTT. Amino acid sequence: CASSYSAVMNTEAFF. This chain connects TRBV6-5 to TRBJ1-1; D unresolved. The V gene's germline CDR1 is MNHEY and CDR2 SVGAGI. The V and J ends lost 0 bases and 0 bases respectively, with 8 bases between them. CDR3 length equals 15 residues.

V usage is TRBV7-9 and J usage is TRBJ2-2; D not resolved. The CDR3 is 16 residues long. Between the trimmed V and J ends, which lost 6 bases and 1 base, there was a span of 15 bases. CDR1 SEHNR and CDR2 FQNEAQ come from the germline V gene (reference sequence). The CDR3 spells CASSLEAGGNTGELFF. CDR3 bases: TGTGCCAGCAGTCTCGAGGCAGGCGGGAACACCGGGGAGCTGTTTTTT.

The chain employs TRBV6-5 and TRBJ1-2; D perhaps matches TRBD1 (6 bases). Deletions cut 6 bases from V and 5 bases from J, with 13 bases between. CDR1 is MNHEY, CDR2 SVGAGI, per germline. The CDR3 has 13 residues. Here the CDR3 DNA reads TGTGCCAGCAGCTCGGACAGTGGATATGGCTACACCTTC. Translation gives CASSSDSGYGYTF.

A word on this clone: Relative to the germline gene, one junction end is altered; a read error may explain this. The rearrangement links TRBV6-1 to TRBJ1-1; 12 bases agree with TRBD1. The CDR3 consists of 17 residues. Germline CDR1 and CDR2: MNHNS and SASEGT. The CDR3, as DNA: TGTGCCAGCAGTAAAGCGGGACAGGGGGCTTTAGGCACTGAAGCTTTCTTT. Its protein product is CASSKAGQGALGTEAFF.

The V and J genes are TRBV4-3 and TRBJ2-5, with 9 bases identical to TRBD1. CDR1 LGHNA and CDR2 YSLEER come from the germline V gene. The CDR3 contains 14 residues. The V and J ends lost 4 bases and 5 bases, in that order; junction bases with no gene match: 5. CDR3 amino acids: CASSRGQGYETQYF. CDR3 nucleotide sequence: TGCGCCAGCAGCCGGGGACAGGGTTACGAGACCCAGTACTTC.

The gene calls are TRBV29-1 and TRBJ2-7, with D possibly being TRBD1 or TRBD2 (6 bases each). The ends were cut back, 6 bases at V and 2 bases at J, with 20 bases in the middle. Germline V gene data show CDR1 as SQVTM and CDR2 as ANQGSEA. This CDR3 is built from 15 residues. DNA for the CDR3: TGCAGCGTGCTGGGGGCCCCGGGGGAACCCTACGAGCAGTACTTC. Translating it yields CSVLGAPGEPYEQYF.

The chain carries TRBV6-1 and TRBJ1-1; D not resolved. This CDR3 contains 13 residues. Looked up from germline, CDR1 is MNHNS and CDR2 is SASEGT. V lost 1 base, J lost 1 base, and 4 bases lay in between. DNA for the CDR3: TGTGCCAGCAGTGAAGGCCCGAACACTGAAGCTTTCTTT. Translation gives CASSEGPNTEAFF.

The chain recombines TRBV5-1 with TRBJ2-2; D is undetermined. This CDR3 is built from 14 residues. The germline V gene encodes CDR1 SGHRS and CDR2 YFSETQ. V was shortened by 0 bases and J by 4 bases, with 7 bases between the two germline ends. The CDR3 here is CASSLAATTGELFF. The CDR3 bases are TGCGCCAGCAGCTTGGCCGCAACCACCGGGGAGCTGTTTTTT.

In its sample, this clone was seen once. This chain links TRBV7-9 with TRBJ1-1; D is uncertain. Trimming took off 2 bases at V and 3 bases at J, with 16 bases between the two ends. CDR1 and CDR2 from the germline V gene are SEHNR and FQNEAQ (reference sequence). There are 16 residues in the CDR3. The CDR3 protein is CASSLSFVPKDTEAFF. The CDR3 coding sequence is TGTGCCAGCAGCTTATCGTTTGTCCCGAAGGACACTGAAGCTTTCTTT.

The chain carries TRBV9 and TRBJ2-3; possible D gene TRBD1, 5 bases. Germline V gives CDR1 SGDLS, CDR2 YYNGEE. The V end lost 4 bases, the J end lost 2 bases, and 20 bases lay between the germline ends. There are 17 residues in the CDR3. CDR3 in amino acids: CASSPRPGKGATDTQYF. In DNA, the CDR3 is TGTGCCAGCAGCCCGAGACCAGGGAAAGGGGCCACAGATACGCAGTATTTT.

In DNA form, the CDR3 reads TGTGCCAGCAGGCCAGACAGGGACTATGGCTACACCTTC. Protein product: CASRPDRDYGYTF. The V call is TRBV5-4, the J call TRBJ1-2; TRBD1 matches at 7 bases. The V and J ends lost 5 bases and 3 bases, in that order; junction bases with no gene match: 4. Germline lookup yields CDR1 SGHNT and CDR2 YYREEE (reference sequence). The CDR3 is 13 amino acids.

The J gene is TRBJ2-5, the V gene TRBV18; D is perhaps TRBD1 (6 bases). CDR1 is KGHSH, CDR2 LQKENI, per germline. CDR3 length: 14 amino acids. With 5 bases removed from V and 4 bases from J, the gap between germline ends came to 14 bases. For the CDR3, the DNA is TGTGCCAGCTCAGCACAGGGAAGACCAGAGACCCAGTACTTC. Its protein is CASSAQGRPETQYF.

The chain employs TRBV7-9 and TRBJ1-1; 7 nucleotides match TRBD1. The CDR3 has 17 amino acids. The germline CDR1 and CDR2 sequences are SEHNR and FQNEAQ (reference sequence). The V gene end was trimmed by 5 bases and the J gene end by 5 bases; junction bases not matched to a gene: 17. CDR3 residues: CASSPDREGAWRTEAFF. The CDR3 DNA reads TGTGCCAGCAGCCCAGATCGGGAGGGGGCCTGGAGAACTGAAGCTTTCTTT.

The chain has TRBV23-1 and TRBJ2-5, with 8 bases lining up with TRBD2. TRBV23-1 is designated an ORF whose function remains uncertain. The CDR3 sequence is 14 residues long. V was clipped by 11 bases and J by 1 base; unmatched bases: 9. The CDR3 spells CAGQSGGLQETQYF. Here the CDR3 DNA reads TGCGCCGGACAGAGCGGGGGCCTCCAAGAGACCCAGTACTTC.

V and J are TRBV7-2 and TRBJ1-6; D may be TRBD1 (5 bases). Germline V lookup: CDR1 SGHTA, CDR2 FQGNSA. The V gene lost 5 bases and the J gene lost 8 bases, with 19 bases spanning the gap. The CDR3 loop spans 16 amino acids. The CDR3, as DNA: TGTGCCAGCAGCCCGCGACAACGGGGCTCGCATTCACCCCTCCACTTT. Translating it yields CASSPRQRGSHSPLHF.

The chain has TRBV5-4 and TRBJ2-2; D not certain. Trimming shortened V by 1 base and J by 3 bases, and 10 bases separated the two germline ends. The CDR3 sequence is 15 residues long. Germline V lookup: CDR1 SGHNT, CDR2 YYREEE (reference sequence). DNA of the CDR3: TGTGCCAGCAGCTTGATAGGCCGGGACACCGGGGAGCTGTTTTTT. Translating it yields CASSLIGRDTGELFF.

V and J are TRBV7-2 and TRBJ1-2; TRBD1 might be the D (6 bases). The CDR3 consists of 15 residues. Looked up from germline, CDR1 is SGHTA and CDR2 is FQGNSA. Between the trimmed V and J ends, which lost 5 bases and 5 bases, there was a span of 18 bases. The DNA of the CDR3 is TGTGCCAGCAGCCAAGGGGGTGGGTTTGGGTATGGCTACACCTTC. Residues: CASSQGGGFGYGYTF.

The chain joins TRBV2 to TRBJ2-3; 7 bases align to TRBD2. CDR1 SNHLY and CDR2 FYNNEI come from the germline V gene. V was clipped by 3 bases and J by 5 bases; unmatched bases: 2. The CDR3 spans 13 residues. In nucleotides, the CDR3 is TGTGCCAGCAGTGAGTGGGGGGGAGATACGCAGTATTTT. Translated: CASSEWGGDTQYF.

The V gene is TRBV7-2, the J gene TRBJ1-4; D remains ambiguous. The germline V and J ends were trimmed by 5 bases and 6 bases, with 19 bases remaining between them. The CDR3 covers 16 residues. Per the germline V gene, CDR1 is SGHTA and CDR2 is FQGNSA. CDR3 protein: CASSDPALGRYEKLFF. As DNA, the CDR3 is TGTGCCAGCAGCGACCCCGCTCTAGGGCGCTATGAAAAACTGTTTTTT.

The rearrangement uses TRBV18 and TRBJ1-3; D remains ambiguous. Trimming removed 0 bases from V and 0 bases from J, with 9 bases in between. The CDR3 is 16 amino acids. Germline CDR1 KGHSH, CDR2 LQKENI. Here the CDR3 DNA reads TGTGCCAGCTCACCACCGTCCGTCACCTCTGGAAACACCATATATTTT. It is translated as CASSPPSVTSGNTIYF.

Only one count was recorded for this clone. The J gene is TRBJ1-3, the V gene TRBV10-3; D perhaps matches TRBD1 (6 bases). CDR3 size: 16 residues. Trimming pared 2 bases from V and 0 bases from J, leaving 11 bases between. In germline, CDR1 is ENHRY, CDR2 SYGVKD. The CDR3 spells CAISEQGPSSGNTIYF. The CDR3 DNA is TGTGCCATCAGTGAGCAGGGGCCCTCCTCTGGAAACACCATATATTTT.